Each of the 8 T cell receptor beta chains below was sequenced from the same sample in a study of graft-versus-host responses after intestinal transplantation. Generated by immunoSEQ multiplex PCR, the TCRdb table keeps only in-frame clones and is missing some. The sample carries around 110,000 clones, 90% recorded once. The antigens of these receptors remain unknown. The sample in question was unstimulated CD4+ T cells sorted from spleen or lymph node cells, obtained before intestinal transplant. The source is a human donor who received an intestinal transplant.

The J gene is TRBJ1-1, the V gene TRBV19; D not certain. The CDR3 covers 13 residues. V was clipped by 1 base and J by 1 base, with 4 bases between them. CDR1 is LNHDA and CDR2 is SQIVND in the germline V gene (reference sequence). CDR3 protein: CASSIGQNTEAFF. CDR3 nucleotides: TGTGCCAGTAGTATAGGACAGAACACTGAAGCTTTCTTT.

The chain has TRBV28 and TRBJ1-1; no clear D. Germline loops: CDR1 MDHEN, CDR2 SYDVKM. Trimming left V 5 bases short and J 4 bases short, with 23 bases between. The CDR3 is made up of 17 amino acids. The CDR3 nucleotides read TGTGCCAGCAGTAACGCGGACGTCTTGGGGAGTGGCACTGAAGCTTTCTTT. Translating gives CASSNADVLGSGTEAFF. Using reference TRBV28 and TRBJ1-1 for the parts outside the CDR3, the full variable domain is DVKVTQSSRYLVKRTGEKVFLECVQDMDHENMFWYRQDPGLGLRLIYFSYDVKMKEKGDIPEGYSVSREKKERFSLILESASTNQTSMYLCASSNADVLGSGTEAFFGQGTRLTVV.

The chain links TRBV7-2 to TRBJ1-1; no clear D. V lost 1 base and J lost 1, with 7 bases in between. The CDR3 is made up of 14 amino acids. CDR1 and CDR2 from the germline V gene are SGHTA and FQGNSA. The CDR3 spells CASSLGYWNTEAFF. In nucleotides, the CDR3 is TGTGCCAGCAGCTTAGGGTACTGGAACACTGAAGCTTTCTTT.

V and J are TRBV5-4 and TRBJ1-1, with 8 positions matching TRBD1. This CDR3 comprises 16 residues. The V gene end was trimmed by 4 bases and the J gene end by 2 bases; junction bases not matched to a gene: 10. Germline values: CDR1 SGHNT, CDR2 YYREEE (reference sequence). For the CDR3, the DNA is TGTGCCAGCAGCCCCCGGACAGGGCGTGTTAACACTGAAGCTTTCTTT. Protein sequence: CASSPRTGRVNTEAFF.

The chain employs TRBV19 and TRBJ2-3, with D uncertain. Trimming left V 4 bases short and J 2 bases short, with 7 bases between. The length of the CDR3 is 13 residues. The germline CDR1 and CDR2 sequences are LNHDA and SQIVND (reference sequence). CDR3 residues: CASSRLFTDTQYF. In nucleotides, the CDR3 is TGTGCCAGTAGTAGACTCTTCACAGATACGCAGTATTTT.

The CDR3 here is CAWGTGGLGQKLFF. The CDR3 DNA reads TGTGCCTGGGGGACAGGAGGCTTGGGGCAAAAACTGTTTTTT. The chain uses TRBV30 and TRBJ1-4, with 8 bases fitting TRBD1. The V gene's germline CDR1 is GTSNPN and CDR2 SVGIG (reference sequence). V gave up 5 bases and J gave up 9 bases; unmatched junction bases: 11. The CDR3 covers 14 residues.

This clone was counted only a few times. The J gene is TRBJ2-3, the V gene TRBV5-4, with D unclear. CDR3 length: 13 residues. V gave up 1 base and J gave up 1 base, with 4 bases separating them. Germline values: CDR1 SGHNT, CDR2 YYREEE (reference sequence). The CDR3 region has the DNA TGTGCCAGCAGCTTGCAGGGCACAGATACGCAGTATTTT. This codes for CASSLQGTDTQYF.

The CDR3 region has the DNA TGTGCCAGCAGTTCTCCAGGGGCCCAGGAGCAGTTCTTC. Protein: CASSSPGAQEQFF. The chain has TRBV28 and TRBJ2-1, with D maybe TRBD1 (6 bases). Trimming removed 4 bases from V and 10 bases from J, with 14 bases in between. Germline V gene lookup returns CDR1 MDHEN and CDR2 SYDVKM. The CDR3 is 13 amino acids.